Each of the 14 T cell receptor beta chains below was sequenced from the same sample in a study of blood T cells in healthy people across ages. For the second PCR, which ran for 7 to 11 cycles, a sample-barcoded 5' primer and a J-beta primer mix were used. Each CDR3 protein gets one entry after TCRdb re-called the 5' RACE reads with MiXCR. The sample includes 1.5 million to 2 million distinct CDR3 sequences, more than 35% seen only once; the top ten take roughly 23%. Sequenced: blood. The receptor source for this set is a human donor in good health.

This clonotype showed up just a few times. The CDR3 region has the DNA TGTGCCAGCAGCCAACTAACTAGCGGGGGGACCAATGAGCAGTTCTTC. Protein product: CASSQLTSGGTNEQFF. J is TRBJ2-1 and V is TRBV3-1, with 12 nucleotides matching TRBD2. Germline V gene data show CDR1 as LGHDT and CDR2 as YNNKEL (reference sequence). The CDR3 extends over 16 amino acids. V shed 2 bases, J shed 6 bases, and the junction held 5 bases outside the gene matches.

Comments on this clonotype: One end of the junction fails to match germline, which may point to a read error. The rearrangement uses TRBV12-3 or TRBV12-4 and TRBJ1-4; D is unclear. This CDR3 is 12 amino acids long. The CDR3 sequence: CASSLEGEKRFF. The CDR3 DNA is TGTGCCAGCAGTTTAGAGGGTGAAAAACGGTTTTTT.

The rearrangement joins TRBV12-3 or TRBV12-4 to TRBJ1-5, with D perhaps TRBD1 (5 bases). The length of the CDR3 is 14 residues. With 7 bases removed from V and 2 bases from J, the gap between germline ends came to 12 bases. The CDR3 DNA follows: TGTGCCAGCACTTATTCGGGGGGCAATCAGCCCCAGCATTTT. Protein sequence: CASTYSGGNQPQHF.

The chain joins TRBV6-2 or TRBV6-3 to TRBJ1-5; D not certain. Trimming left V 2 bases short and J 5 bases short, with 10 bases between. The germline V gene has CDR1 MNHEY and CDR2 SVGEGT. The CDR3 sequence is 14 residues long. CDR3 nucleotide sequence: TGTGCCAGCAGTTACATAGAGTGGGATCAGCCCCAGCATTTT. As protein: CASSYIEWDQPQHF.

This clonotype was seen more than once but under ten times. V gene TRBV9 combines with J gene TRBJ1-5, with a possible D match to TRBD1 (5 bases). V was clipped by 1 base and J by 3 bases, with 8 bases between them. CDR1 is SGDLS, CDR2 YYNGEE, per germline. This CDR3 is built from 14 residues. The CDR3 coding sequence is TGTGCCAGCAGCGTATGGGGGTCCAATCAGCCCCAGCATTTT. Amino acid sequence: CASSVWGSNQPQHF.

This chain links TRBV5-1 with TRBJ2-1; maybe TRBD1 (6 bases). Trimming pared 4 bases from V and 6 bases from J, leaving 14 bases between. The CDR3 runs to 14 residues. The V gene's germline CDR1 is SGHRS and CDR2 YFSETQ. In nucleotides, the CDR3 is TGCGCCAGCAGCCCAGACCCACAGGGCAATGAGCAGTTCTTC. This codes for CASSPDPQGNEQFF.

This chain connects TRBV5-5 to TRBJ2-1, with 7 bases lining up with TRBD1. The CDR3 is 15 amino acids. Germline V gene lookup returns CDR1 SGHKS and CDR2 YYEKEE (reference sequence). V shed 4 bases and J 5 bases; nucleotides not matched to a gene: 9. The CDR3 DNA follows: TGTGCCAGCAGCCTGCCGGGACAGTCTAACAATGAGCAGTTCTTC. It specifies CASSLPGQSNNEQFF.

This clonotype was counted between two and nine times. This chain joins TRBV10-3 and TRBJ1-2; 12 nucleotides agree with TRBD1. CDR3 size: 12 residues. The germline CDR1 and CDR2 sequences are ENHRY and SYGVKD. The CDR3 bases are TGTGCGACCGGGACAGGGGGCGCAGGCTACACCTTC. Translated, it gives CATGTGGAGYTF.

This clonotype was found a few times. Mismatch with germline at one junction end may stem from a read error. J is TRBJ2-7 and V is TRBV6-5; D gene uncertain. Germline V lookup: CDR1 MNHEY, CDR2 SVGAGI. CDR3 size: 13 residues. The CDR3: CACSYGPIYEQYF. The CDR3 nucleotides are TGTGCCTGCAGTTATGGACCGATCTACGAGCAGTACTTC.

The table lists this clonotype with a few counts. The genes are TRBV5-1 and TRBJ2-1, with 7 bases that match TRBD2. V was clipped by 0 bases and J by 10 bases; unmatched bases: 7. CDR1 is SGHRS, CDR2 YFSETQ, per germline. CDR3 length equals 14 residues. In nucleotides, the CDR3 is TGCGCCAGCAGCTTGGGTCTAGCGGAGGCGGAGCAGTTCTTC. It translates to CASSLGLAEAEQFF.

This chain joins TRBV7-9 and TRBJ1-6, with TRBD1 identical over 8 bases. With V trimmed by 4 bases and J by 10 bases, 3 bases remained unmatched. The CDR3 is 13 residues long. Per the germline V gene, CDR1 is SEHNR and CDR2 is FQNEAQ (reference sequence). In nucleotides, the CDR3 is TGTGCCAGCAGCTCGACAGGGGAATCACCCCTCCACTTT. It is translated as CASSSTGESPLHF.

The chain joins TRBV29-1 to TRBJ2-5; 7 nucleotides agree with TRBD1. Germline V gives CDR1 SQVTM, CDR2 ANQGSEA. The CDR3 covers 14 residues. V trimming: 6 bases; J trimming: 2 bases; junction bases outside the gene matches: 9. The CDR3 is CSVHRGTVQETQYF. DNA for the CDR3: TGCAGCGTCCACAGGGGAACAGTTCAAGAGACCCAGTACTTC.

This clonotype was found a few times. The chain employs TRBV18 and TRBJ2-1, with TRBD1 matching over 8 bases. Germline CDR1 KGHSH, CDR2 LQKENI. CDR3 length equals 14 residues. After removal of 3 bases from V and 6 bases from J, the junction contained 4 bases not matched to a gene. CDR3 nucleotide sequence: TGTGCCAGCTCACCCGGACAGGGTTGCAATGAGCAGTTCTTC. Its translation: CASSPGQGCNEQFF. Drawing the rest from reference TRBV18 and TRBJ2-1, the complete variable domain is NAGVMQNPRHLVRRRGQEARLRCSPMKGHSHVYWYRQLPEEGLKFMVYLQKENIIDESGMPKERFSAEFPKEGPSILRIQQVVRGDSAAYFCASSPGQGCNEQFFGPGTRLTVL.

V and J are TRBV3-1 and TRBJ2-4; no clear D gene. The V end was cut by 2 bases, the J end by 6 bases, with 14 bases between. Germline assignment: CDR1 LGHDT and CDR2 YNNKEL (reference sequence). CDR3 length: 15 residues. The DNA for the CDR3 is TGTGCCAGCAGCCAAACCCGAGCAGGCGGAAACATTCAGTACTTC. Translation: CASSQTRAGGNIQYF.